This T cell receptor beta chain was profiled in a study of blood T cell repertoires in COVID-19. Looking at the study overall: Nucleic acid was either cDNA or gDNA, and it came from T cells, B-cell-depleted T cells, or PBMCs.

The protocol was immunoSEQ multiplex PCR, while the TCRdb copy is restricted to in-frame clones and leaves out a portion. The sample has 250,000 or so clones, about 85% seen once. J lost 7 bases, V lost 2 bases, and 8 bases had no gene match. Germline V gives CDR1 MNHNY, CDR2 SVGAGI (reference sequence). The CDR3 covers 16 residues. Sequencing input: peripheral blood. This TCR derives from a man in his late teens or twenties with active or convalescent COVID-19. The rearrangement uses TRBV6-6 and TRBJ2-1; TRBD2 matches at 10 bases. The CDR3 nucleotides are TGTGCCAGCAGTTACATCGCTGGACTAGCGGTAAATGAGCAGTTCTTC. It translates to CASSYIAGLAVNEQFF.